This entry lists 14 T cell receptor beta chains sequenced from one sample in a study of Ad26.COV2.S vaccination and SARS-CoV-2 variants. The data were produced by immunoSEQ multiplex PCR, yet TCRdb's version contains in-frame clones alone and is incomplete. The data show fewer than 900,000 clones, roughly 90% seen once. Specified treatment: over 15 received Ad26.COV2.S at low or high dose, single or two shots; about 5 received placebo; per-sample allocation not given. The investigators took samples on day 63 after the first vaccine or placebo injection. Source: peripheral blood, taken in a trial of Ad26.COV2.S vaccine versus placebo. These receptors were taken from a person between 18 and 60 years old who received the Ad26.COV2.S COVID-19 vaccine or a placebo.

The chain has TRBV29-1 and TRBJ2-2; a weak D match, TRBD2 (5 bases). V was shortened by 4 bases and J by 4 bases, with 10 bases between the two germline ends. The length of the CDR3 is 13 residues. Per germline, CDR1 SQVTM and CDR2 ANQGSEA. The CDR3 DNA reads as TGCAGCGTTGTACGGGATAGCACCGGGGAGCTGTTTTTT. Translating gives CSVVRDSTGELFF.

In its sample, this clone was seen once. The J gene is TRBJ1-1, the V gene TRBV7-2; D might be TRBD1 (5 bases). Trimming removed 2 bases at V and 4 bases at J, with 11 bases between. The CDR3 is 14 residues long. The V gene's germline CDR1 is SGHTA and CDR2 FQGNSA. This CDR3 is CASSLIRGGTEAFF. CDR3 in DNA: TGTGCCAGCAGCTTAATCCGGGGGGGCACTGAAGCTTTCTTT.

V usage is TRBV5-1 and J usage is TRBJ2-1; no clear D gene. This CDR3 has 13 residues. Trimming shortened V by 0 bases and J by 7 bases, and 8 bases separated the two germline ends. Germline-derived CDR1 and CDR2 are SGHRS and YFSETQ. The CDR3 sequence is CASSLVGGNEQFF. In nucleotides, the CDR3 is TGCGCCAGCAGCTTGGTTGGTGGGAATGAGCAGTTCTTC.

The CDR3 coding sequence is TGCAGTGCTAGTGGGCTAGCGGGGGGTGAGGAGACCCAGTACTTC. Its protein is CSASGLAGGEETQYF. The chain has TRBV20-1 and TRBJ2-5; 11 bases map to TRBD2. Germline V gene lookup returns CDR1 DFQATT and CDR2 SNEGSKA (reference sequence). V trimming: 3 bases; J trimming: 5 bases; junction bases outside the gene matches: 8. This CDR3 spans 15 amino acids.

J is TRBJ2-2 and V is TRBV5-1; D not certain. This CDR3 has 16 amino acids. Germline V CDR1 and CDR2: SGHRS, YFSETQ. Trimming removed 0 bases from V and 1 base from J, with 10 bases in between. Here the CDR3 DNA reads TGCGCCAGCAGCTTGGTAGGCATACTGAACACCGGGGAGCTGTTTTTT. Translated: CASSLVGILNTGELFF.

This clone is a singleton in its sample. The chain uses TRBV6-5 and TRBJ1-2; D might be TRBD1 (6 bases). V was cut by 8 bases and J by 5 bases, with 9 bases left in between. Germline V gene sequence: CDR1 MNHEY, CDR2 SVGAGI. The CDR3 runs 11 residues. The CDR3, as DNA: TGTGCCAGCCGACAGGCTTATGGCTACACCTTC. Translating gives CASRQAYGYTF.

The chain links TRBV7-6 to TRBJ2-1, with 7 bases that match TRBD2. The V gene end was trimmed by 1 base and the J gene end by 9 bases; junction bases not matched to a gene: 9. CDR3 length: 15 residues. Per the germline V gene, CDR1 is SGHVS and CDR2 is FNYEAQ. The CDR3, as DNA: TGTGCCAGCAGCTTAGTGGGGACTATTATGAGTGAGCAGTTCTTC. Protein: CASSLVGTIMSEQFF.

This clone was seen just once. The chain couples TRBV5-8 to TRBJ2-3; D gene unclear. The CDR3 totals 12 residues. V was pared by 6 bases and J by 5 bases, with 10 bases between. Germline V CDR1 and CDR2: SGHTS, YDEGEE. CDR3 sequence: CASIPPGDTQYF. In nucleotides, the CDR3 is TGTGCCAGCATCCCACCGGGAGATACGCAGTATTTT.

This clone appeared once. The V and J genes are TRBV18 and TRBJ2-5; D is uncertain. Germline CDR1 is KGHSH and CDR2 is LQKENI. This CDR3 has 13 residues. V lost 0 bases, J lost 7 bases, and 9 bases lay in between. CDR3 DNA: TGTGCCAGCTCACCACCTTCCGAAGGGACCCAGTACTTC. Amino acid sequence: CASSPPSEGTQYF.

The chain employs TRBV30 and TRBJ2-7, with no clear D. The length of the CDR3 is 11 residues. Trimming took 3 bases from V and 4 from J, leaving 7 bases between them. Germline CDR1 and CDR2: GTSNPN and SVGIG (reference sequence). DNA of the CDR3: TGTGCCTGGAGCTTCCAATACGAGCAGTACTTC. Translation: CAWSFQYEQYF.

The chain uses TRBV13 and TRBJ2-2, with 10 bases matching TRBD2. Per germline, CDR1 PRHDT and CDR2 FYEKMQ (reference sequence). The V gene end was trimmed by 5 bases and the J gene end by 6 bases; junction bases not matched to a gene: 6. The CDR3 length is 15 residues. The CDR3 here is CASSPRTSGAGELFF. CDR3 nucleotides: TGTGCCAGCAGCCCCCGGACTAGCGGAGCCGGGGAGCTGTTTTTT.

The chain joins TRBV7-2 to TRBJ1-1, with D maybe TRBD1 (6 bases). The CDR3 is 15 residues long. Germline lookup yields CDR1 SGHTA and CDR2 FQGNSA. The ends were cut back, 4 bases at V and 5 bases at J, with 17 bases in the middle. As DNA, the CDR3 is TGTGCCAGCAGCTCCCCCGGGGGGGCCTCTACTGAAGCTTTCTTT. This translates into CASSSPGGASTEAFF. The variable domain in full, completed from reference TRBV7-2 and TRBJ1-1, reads GAGVSQSPSNKVTEKGKDVELRCDPISGHTALYWYRQSLGQGLEFLIYFQGNSAPDKSGLPSDRFSAERTGGSVSTLTIQRTQQEDSAVYLCASSSPGGASTEAFFGQGTRLTVV.

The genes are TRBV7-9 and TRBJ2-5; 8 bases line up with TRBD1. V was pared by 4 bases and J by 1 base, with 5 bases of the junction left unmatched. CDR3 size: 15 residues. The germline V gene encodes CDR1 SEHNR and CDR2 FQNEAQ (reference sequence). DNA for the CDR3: TGTGCCAGCAGCTCCGGACAGGGCGGCCAAGAGACCCAGTACTTC. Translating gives CASSSGQGGQETQYF. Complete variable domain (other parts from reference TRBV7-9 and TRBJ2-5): DTGVSQNPRHKITKRGQNVTFRCDPISEHNRLYWYRQTLGQGPEFLTYFQNEAQLEKSRLLSDRFSAERPKGSFSTLEIQRTEQGDSAMYLCASSSGQGGQETQYFGPGTRLLVL.

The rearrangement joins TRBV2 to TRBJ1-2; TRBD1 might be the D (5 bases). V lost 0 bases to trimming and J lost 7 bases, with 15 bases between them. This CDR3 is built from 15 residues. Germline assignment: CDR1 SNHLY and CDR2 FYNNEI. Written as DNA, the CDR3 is TGTGCCAGCAGTGAAGCGCTTCGGCAGGGAAGTGGCTACACCTTC. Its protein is CASSEALRQGSGYTF.